This T cell receptor beta chain was retrieved from a study of blood T cell repertoires in COVID-19. Data came from immunoSEQ multiplex PCR; TCRdb stores just in-frame clones and leaves some out. Of 300,000 or so clones in the sample, around 88% were seen once. V lost 5 bases and J lost 1; bases outside the gene matches: 6. In germline, CDR1 is MDHEN, CDR2 SYDVKM. This CDR3 region has 15 residues. This chain links TRBV28 with TRBJ2-3; 7 nucleotides agree with TRBD1. The receptor was isolated from a woman aged 25-40 years who had recovered from COVID-19. Material for sequencing was peripheral blood. The CDR3: CASSAGGLGTDTQYF. DNA for the CDR3: TGTGCCAGCAGTGCAGGGGGTCTCGGCACAGATACGCAGTATTTT.